The source of this TCR beta chain is a study of blood T cells in healthy people across ages. Points on this clonotype: Its antigen is not identified.

Study-level results: Researchers deemed the diversity estimates from one million T cells underestimates. Fewer expanded clones and more diversity marked long-lived versus aged donors.

V shed 1 base, J shed 2 bases, and the junction held 6 bases outside the gene matches. Germline CDR1 and CDR2: LGHNA and YSLEER. This CDR3 has 16 residues. Then a second PCR, running roughly 6 to 11 cycles, was carried out with a sample-barcoded 5' primer and a J-beta primer mix. TCRdb analysed the 5' RACE reads with MiXCR anew, one entry per CDR3 protein. Of roughly 2 million distinct CDR3 sequences in the sample, about 50% were seen once. Sequencing was done on a sample of blood. V gene TRBV4-3 combines with J gene TRBJ1-1; the match to TRBD1 covers 8 bases. The TCR originated in a woman between 35 and 50 years old in good health. CDR3 protein: CASSQATGQGNTEAFF. The DNA for the CDR3 is TGCGCCAGCAGCCAAGCGACCGGACAGGGCAACACTGAAGCTTTCTTT.